This TCR beta chain is from a study of T cell repertoires in cytomegalovirus infection. Turning to the study itself: It was the public TCR beta signatures that indicated both CMV infection and matching HLA type. Study-wide points: HLA-C-restricted TCR beta clonotypes specific for CMV led the ex vivo response. Based on cumulative public TCR beta family frequency, carriers of CMV plus the relevant HLA were identified.

The V and J ends lost 2 bases and 2 bases, in that order; junction bases with no gene match: 8. Per the germline V gene, CDR1 is MDHEN and CDR2 is SYDVKM. The CDR3 runs to 18 residues. A note on this clonotype: No antigen is known for it.

TCRdb used MiXCR to reprocess the reads, holding one entry per CDR3 protein. The data show some 680,000 distinct CDR3 sequences, approximately 34% seen once. The sample comprised PBMCs. The V and J genes are TRBV28 and TRBJ2-5; 13 bases agree with TRBD2. The clonotype originates from a human donor in good health (CMV status not recorded). Some clones in this sample may be carry-over from other donors' samples. Here the CDR3 DNA reads TGTGCCAGCAGTTTAGCGGGACTAGCGGGATCAGGACAAGAGACCCAGTACTTC. This gives the protein CASSLAGLAGSGQETQYF.